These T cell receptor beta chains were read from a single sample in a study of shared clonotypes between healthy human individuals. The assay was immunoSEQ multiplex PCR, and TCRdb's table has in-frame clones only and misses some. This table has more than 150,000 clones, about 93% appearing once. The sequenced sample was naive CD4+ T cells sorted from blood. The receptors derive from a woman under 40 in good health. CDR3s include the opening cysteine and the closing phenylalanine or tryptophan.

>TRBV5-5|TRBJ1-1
CASSWGTGYTEAFF
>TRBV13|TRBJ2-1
CASSLEPRAGGPYNEQFF
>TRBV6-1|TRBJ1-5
CASRPGQINQPQHF
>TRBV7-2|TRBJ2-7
CASSLSGDLSYEQYF
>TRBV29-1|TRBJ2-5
CSVEDWQGAVWAQYF
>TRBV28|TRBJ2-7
CASSWGTATGLDEQYF
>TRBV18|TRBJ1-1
CASSPREGWTTEAFF
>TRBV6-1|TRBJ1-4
CASSEATGATNEKLFF
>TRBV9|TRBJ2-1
CASSPGLVGHNEQFF
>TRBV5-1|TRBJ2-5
CASSLDADPSETQYF
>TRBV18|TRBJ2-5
CASSRGSGTGQETQYF
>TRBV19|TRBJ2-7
CASKGLRTRGEEQYF
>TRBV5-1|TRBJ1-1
CASKVPGNTEAFF
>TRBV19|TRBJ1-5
CASNIHGGGNNQPQHF
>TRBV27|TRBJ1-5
CASSLGMNSNQPQHF
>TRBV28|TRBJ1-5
CASSRTRTSNQPQHF
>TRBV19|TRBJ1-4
CASTVKGPTNEKLFF
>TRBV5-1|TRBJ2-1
CASQDKAGGNEQFF
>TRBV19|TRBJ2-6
CASSIPGQSGANVLTF
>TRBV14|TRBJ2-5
CASSHHRGETQYF